This T cell receptor beta chain comes out of a study of blood T cell repertoires in COVID-19. This CDR3 spans 20 amino acids. The junction had 14 bases not matched to a gene; V was cut back by 0 bases and J by 2 bases. The germline gives CDR1 SGHTA, CDR2 FQGTGA. The data were produced by immunoSEQ multiplex PCR, yet TCRdb's version contains in-frame clones alone and is incomplete. Here the sample spans about 340,000 clones, roughly 85% being singletons. The sequenced sample consisted of PBMCs or T cells enriched from blood (not recorded which). This clonotype was sampled from a woman in her thirties or forties with acute COVID-19. V gene TRBV7-3 combines with J gene TRBJ1-5, with TRBD1 matching 9 bases. CDR3 loop: CASSLTGAQLRDRGNQPQHF. CDR3 nucleotides: TGTGCCAGCAGCTTAACCGGGGCCCAGCTTCGGGACAGGGGCAATCAGCCCCAGCATTTT.